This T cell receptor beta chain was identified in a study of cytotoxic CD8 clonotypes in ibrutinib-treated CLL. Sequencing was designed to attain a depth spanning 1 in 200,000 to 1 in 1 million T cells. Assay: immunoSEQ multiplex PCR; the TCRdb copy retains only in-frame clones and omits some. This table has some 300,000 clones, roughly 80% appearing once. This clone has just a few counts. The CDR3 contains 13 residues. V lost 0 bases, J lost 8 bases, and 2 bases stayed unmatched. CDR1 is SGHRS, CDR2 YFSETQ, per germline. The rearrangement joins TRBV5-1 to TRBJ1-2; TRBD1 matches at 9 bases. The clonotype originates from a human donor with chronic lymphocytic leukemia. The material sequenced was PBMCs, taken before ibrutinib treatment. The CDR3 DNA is TGCGCCAGCAGCTTGGGACAGGGGGACGGCTACACCTTC. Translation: CASSLGQGDGYTF.